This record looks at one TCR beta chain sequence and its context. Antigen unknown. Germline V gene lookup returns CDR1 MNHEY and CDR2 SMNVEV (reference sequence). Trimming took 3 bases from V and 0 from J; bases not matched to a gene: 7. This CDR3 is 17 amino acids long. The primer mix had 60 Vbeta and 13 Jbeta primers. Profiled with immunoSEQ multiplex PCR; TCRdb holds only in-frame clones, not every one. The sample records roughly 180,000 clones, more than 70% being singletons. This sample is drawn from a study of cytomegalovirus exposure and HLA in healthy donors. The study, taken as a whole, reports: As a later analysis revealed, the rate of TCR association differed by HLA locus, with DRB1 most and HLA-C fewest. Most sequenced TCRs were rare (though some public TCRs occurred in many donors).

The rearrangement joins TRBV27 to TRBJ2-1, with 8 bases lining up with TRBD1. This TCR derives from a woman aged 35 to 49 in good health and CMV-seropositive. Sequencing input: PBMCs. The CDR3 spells CASSFQTGVSSYNEQFF. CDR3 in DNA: TGTGCCAGCAGTTTCCAGACAGGGGTTAGCTCCTACAATGAGCAGTTCTTC.